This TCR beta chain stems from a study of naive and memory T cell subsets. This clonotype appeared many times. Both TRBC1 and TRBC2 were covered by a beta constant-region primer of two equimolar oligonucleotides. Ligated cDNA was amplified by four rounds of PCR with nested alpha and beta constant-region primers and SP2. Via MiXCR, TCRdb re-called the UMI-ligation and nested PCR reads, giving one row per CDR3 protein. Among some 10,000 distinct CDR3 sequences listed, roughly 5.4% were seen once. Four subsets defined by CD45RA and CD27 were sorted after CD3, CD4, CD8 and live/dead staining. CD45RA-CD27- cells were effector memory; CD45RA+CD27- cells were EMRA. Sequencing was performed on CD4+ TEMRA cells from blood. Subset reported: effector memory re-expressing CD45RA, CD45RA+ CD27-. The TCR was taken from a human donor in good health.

This CDR3 is CASSLLVSQDEQFF. The CDR3 DNA follows: TGTGCCAGCAGCCTACTAGTATCCCAGGATGAGCAGTTCTTC. This sequence joins TRBV11-3 and TRBJ2-1, with D possibly TRBD2 on 5 matching bases. Germline assignment: CDR1 SGHNT and CDR2 YENEEA. The CDR3 runs 14 residues. The V and J ends lost 5 bases and 8 bases respectively, with 16 bases between them.